This T cell receptor beta chain was identified in a study of cytomegalovirus exposure and HLA in healthy donors. General study results and limits: A later analysis reportedly found that, within productive TCRs, an Asian-associated ancestry cluster had fewer N-insertions than the mean observed across the roughly 700 donors. Excluded were some V segments that proved indistinguishable, including TRBV6-2 and TRBV6-3. A later analysis by the authors found several of the most significant clusters apparently linked to common viral pathogens. Immune exposure was documented only through CMV serostatus.

CDR1 is SGDLS, CDR2 YYNGEE, per germline. The CDR3 has 15 residues. J was trimmed by 7 bases and V by 0 bases; bases with no gene match: 4. PCR amplification relied on 60 Vbeta primers (plus 13 Jbeta primers). Assay: immunoSEQ multiplex PCR; the TCRdb copy retains only in-frame clones and omits some. The table has about 160,000 clones, 68% seen once. Details on this clone: Its specificity is unknown.

Specimen: PBMCs. The sequence was collected from a man aged 50 to 60 in good health and CMV-seronegative. This chain connects TRBV9 to TRBJ1-6; TRBD1 aligns across 7 bases. The CDR3 sequence: CASSVDGGGNSPLHF. The CDR3 DNA follows: TGTGCCAGCAGCGTAGATGGAGGGGGCAATTCACCCCTCCACTTT.